Below, 15 T cell receptor beta chains from the same sample are listed, as sequenced in a study of response to subunit inactivated influenza vaccine. TCRdb passed the RT-PCR reads through MiXCR, listing each CDR3 protein once. This table has 650,000 to 800,000 distinct CDR3 sequences, about 15% appearing once. The material sequenced was PBMCs from blood, taken 14 days before vaccination. These receptors were obtained from a man aged 50 to 60 who received an inactivated influenza vaccine.

The chain links TRBV20-1 to TRBJ2-7, with no clear D. Trimming left V 7 bases short and J 0 bases short, with 10 bases between. This CDR3 spans 12 amino acids. The germline CDR1 and CDR2 sequences are DFQATT and SNEGSKA (reference sequence). The CDR3 loop is CSGAPPSYEQYF. The CDR3 DNA follows: TGCAGTGGGGCACCTCCCTCCTACGAGCAGTACTTC.

This rearrangement joins TRBV6-1 to TRBJ2-5, with 7 bases fitting TRBD1. This CDR3 is 14 amino acids long. Germline V gene data show CDR1 as MNHNS and CDR2 as SASEGT. V lost 6 bases to trimming and J lost 5 bases; unmatched junction nucleotides: 9. CDR3 in DNA: TGTGCCAGCAGCTTCGACAGGGATGGCGAGACCCAGTACTTC. This gives the protein CASSFDRDGETQYF.

V usage is TRBV27 and J usage is TRBJ2-7, with D perhaps matching TRBD1 or TRBD2 (5 bases each). Germline CDR1 is MNHEY and CDR2 is SMNVEV (reference sequence). V lost 0 bases and J 2 bases, leaving 11 bases between the germline ends. This CDR3 is built from 15 residues. The chain's CDR3 is CASSLSGRGPYEQYF. The CDR3 coding sequence is TGTGCCAGCAGTTTATCGGGTCGGGGCCCCTACGAGCAGTACTTC.

This clonotype has just a few counts. The V and J genes are TRBV20-1 and TRBJ2-2, with TRBD2 matching over 8 bases. Germline loops: CDR1 DFQATT, CDR2 SNEGSKA (reference sequence). This CDR3 contains 14 residues. The J segment lost 6 bases and the V segment lost 5 bases, leaving 8 bases of the junction unmatched. The CDR3 loop is CSASSGSTPGELFF. Here the CDR3 DNA reads TGCAGTGCTTCGAGCGGGAGTACTCCCGGGGAGCTGTTTTTT.

The genes are TRBV12-3 or TRBV12-4 and TRBJ1-5, with 7 bases fitting TRBD1. The CDR3 is 14 amino acids. The V gene end was trimmed by 7 bases and the J gene end by 6 bases; junction bases not matched to a gene: 9. The CDR3 bases are TGTGCCAGCACCCGACAGGGTCCAGGTCAGCCCCAGCATTTT. This gives the protein CASTRQGPGQPQHF.

This clonotype was found many times. J is TRBJ2-4 and V is TRBV6-2 or TRBV6-3, with TRBD1 matching over 7 bases. The CDR3 extends over 15 amino acids. Germline-derived CDR1 and CDR2 are MNHEY and SVGEGT. Trimming cost V 2 bases and J 4 bases; bases outside gene matches: 5. The CDR3 loop is CASSYTGQLKNIQYF. In DNA, the CDR3 is TGTGCCAGCAGTTACACGGGACAGCTTAAAAACATTCAGTACTTC.

This chain uses TRBV6-2 or TRBV6-3 with TRBJ2-1; 7 nucleotides agree with TRBD2. The CDR3 is 16 amino acids. V dropped 7 bases and J dropped 2; count of bases not matched to a gene: 11. CDR1 and CDR2 from the germline V gene are MNHEY and SVGEGT. CDR3 nucleotides: TGTGCCAGCAAGGTTCGGGGGGAGTACCCCTACAATGAGCAGTTCTTC. It translates to CASKVRGEYPYNEQFF.

Notes on this clonotype: A much larger clonotype is one base distant, so this may be a read error. This chain links TRBV7-9 with TRBJ2-5; D unclear. CDR1 SEHNR and CDR2 FQNEAQ come from the germline V gene (reference sequence). Trimming stripped 1 base from V and 6 bases from J, with 6 bases between. The CDR3 has 12 amino acids. CDR3 bases: TGTGCCAGCAGCTTAGAATACAAGACCCAGTACTTC. Protein: CASSLEYKTQYF.

The J gene is TRBJ1-2, the V gene TRBV3-1; perhaps TRBD1 as D (5 bases). This CDR3 region has 15 residues. CDR1 and CDR2 (germline): LGHDT, YNNKEL (reference sequence). V dropped 3 bases and J dropped 6 bases, with 17 bases sitting between them. In nucleotides, the CDR3 is TGTGCCAGCAGCCACCGCCCCCCAGGGATGCATGGCTACACCTTC. Residues: CASSHRPPGMHGYTF.

This clonotype was seen a few times. This chain uses TRBV30 with TRBJ2-3; no definite D call. Between the trimmed V and J ends, which lost 8 bases and 3 bases, there was a span of 21 bases. This CDR3 has 15 residues. Per germline, CDR1 GTSNPN and CDR2 SVGIG (reference sequence). Here the CDR3 reads CALRWGSLGTDTQYF. The CDR3 DNA is TGTGCCCTGAGATGGGGTAGCTTGGGGACAGATACGCAGTATTTT.

This clonotype was counted many times. As DNA, the CDR3 is TGTGCCAGCAGTTTATGGGGGGCTGAAAGCAATCAGCCCCAGCATTTT. Translating it yields CASSLWGAESNQPQHF. The chain links TRBV12-3 or TRBV12-4 to TRBJ1-5, with D tentatively TRBD1 (6 bases). Trimming took off 2 bases at V and 1 base at J, with 12 bases between the two ends. The CDR3 length is 16 residues.

This rearrangement joins TRBV5-1 to TRBJ2-1; D not resolved. V was cut by 4 bases and J by 4 bases, with 9 bases left in between. The CDR3 length is 13 residues. Germline V gives CDR1 SGHRS, CDR2 YFSETQ. The CDR3 DNA is TGCGCCAGCAGCATGGGGAATTACAATGAGCAGTTCTTC. As protein: CASSMGNYNEQFF.

This clonotype occurred a few times. The genes are TRBV30 and TRBJ2-2; 9 positions match TRBD1. The germline CDR1 and CDR2 sequences are GTSNPN and SVGIG (reference sequence). The CDR3 has 14 amino acids. The V gene end was trimmed by 8 bases and the J gene end by 0 bases; junction bases not matched to a gene: 4. DNA for the CDR3: TGTGCCGGATGGGACAGGGCGAACACCGGGGAGCTGTTTTTT. Translating it yields CAGWDRANTGELFF.

In this sample, this clonotype turned up a few times. The chain recombines TRBV12-3 or TRBV12-4 with TRBJ1-4; perhaps TRBD1 as D (6 bases). CDR3 length equals 14 residues. V was pared by 4 bases and J by 8 bases, with 14 bases between. Written as DNA, the CDR3 is TGTGCCAGCAGTTCACAGGGTTCGCGGGAAAAACTGTTTTTT. This gives the protein CASSSQGSREKLFF.

V is TRBV15 and J is TRBJ2-1; 7 nucleotides align to TRBD1. In germline, CDR1 is LNHNV, CDR2 YYDKDF (reference sequence). J was trimmed by 15 bases and V by 3 bases; bases with no gene match: 11. This CDR3 is built from 13 residues. The CDR3 here is CATSSRDSNNRFF. CDR3 bases: TGTGCCACCAGCAGTAGGGACAGTAACAACCGGTTCTTC.